Sequencing of this TCR beta chain was carried out in a study of blood T cell repertoires in COVID-19. Study overall: From T cells, B-cell-depleted T cells, or PBMCs came the material, which was cDNA or gDNA.

TCRdb's table, derived via immunoSEQ multiplex PCR, lists solely in-frame clones and lacks some. The profile shows about 99,000 clones, 88% of them singletons. CDR1 SGHDT and CDR2 YYEEEE come from the germline V gene. V was trimmed by 4 bases and J by 0 bases, leaving 13 bases between them. The CDR3 runs to 15 residues. The chain links TRBV5-6 to TRBJ1-1, with a weak D call TRBD1 (6 bases). Sample: peripheral blood. This clonotype was sampled from a human donor in a cohort sampled during active COVID-19. The CDR3 DNA follows: TGTGCCAGCAGCAGGATGCAGGGGATGAACACTGAAGCTTTCTTT. Protein sequence: CASSRMQGMNTEAFF.